The T cell receptor (beta chain) under discussion was sequenced for a study of cytotoxic CD8 clonotypes in ibrutinib-treated CLL. Findings and caveats of the study: Clonality grew at ibrutinib response; at progression, it decreased back toward baseline.

Libraries were prepared by immunoSEQ multiplex PCR; TCRdb keeps only in-frame clonotypes and omits some of them. The sample includes approximately 210,000 clones, around 72% of them seen just once. On this clone: Its target is unknown.

This TCR was recovered from a human donor with chronic lymphocytic leukemia. Sample: PBMCs, taken after 24 months of ibrutinib treatment.

CDR3 region: CASSLRIHSYEQYF. CDR3 DNA sequence: TGTGCCAGCAGCTTGCGGATTCACTCCTACGAGCAGTACTTC. The V call is TRBV5-6, the J call TRBJ2-7; no definite D call. The V gene lost 1 base and the J gene lost 0 bases, with 8 bases spanning the gap. The germline V gene encodes CDR1 SGHDT and CDR2 YYEEEE. The CDR3 is 14 amino acids.